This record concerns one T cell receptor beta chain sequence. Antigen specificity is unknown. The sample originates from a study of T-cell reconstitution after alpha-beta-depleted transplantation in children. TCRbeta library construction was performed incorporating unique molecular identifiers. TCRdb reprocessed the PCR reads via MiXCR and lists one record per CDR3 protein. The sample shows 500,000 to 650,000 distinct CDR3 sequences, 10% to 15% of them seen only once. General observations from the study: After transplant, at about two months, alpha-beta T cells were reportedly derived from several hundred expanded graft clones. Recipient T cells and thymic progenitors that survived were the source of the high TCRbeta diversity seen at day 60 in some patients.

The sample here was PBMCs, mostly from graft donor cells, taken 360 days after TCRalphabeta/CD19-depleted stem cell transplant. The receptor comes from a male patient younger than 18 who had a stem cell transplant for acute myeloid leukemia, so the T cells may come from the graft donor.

DNA for the CDR3: TGTGCCAGCAGCTCGAGCGGGATATATGATGAGCAGTTCTTC. Translation gives CASSSSGIYDEQFF. The chain carries TRBV7-8 and TRBJ2-1; 7 nucleotides line up with TRBD2. This CDR3 has 14 residues. Trimming at V came to 4 bases and at J to 8 bases, leaving 8 bases not matched to a gene. Germline-derived CDR1 and CDR2 are SGHVS and FQNEAQ.